This T cell receptor (beta chain) comes out of a study of cytomegalovirus exposure and HLA in healthy donors. Study-wide background: A subsequent analysis stated that the 120 validation repertoires were run on the same platform as the roughly 670 first-cohort repertoires. Study findings and constraints: The study flagged some 180 TCR beta chains as cytomegalovirus-associated. Most TCR sequences were seen very rarely across donors, but some public TCRs occurred in many.

An approximately 130-subject validation cohort, separate from the roughly 680-subject first cohort, supplied the donors. TCRdb's copy holds only in-frame clones and misses some; the assay was immunoSEQ multiplex PCR. The sample has 75,000 to 90,000 clones, roughly 95% seen once. Note on this clone: Antigen specificity is unknown.

The sequence came from a man aged 18-30 years in good health and CMV-seropositive. Sequencing was done on a sample of PBMCs.

CDR3 nucleotides: TGTGCCAGCAGCTTAGATCCTAAGGGGGAGACCCAGTACTTC. Translated, it gives CASSLDPKGETQYF. This chain joins TRBV7-2 and TRBJ2-5, with D perhaps matching TRBD1 (5 bases). Trimming cost V 1 base and J 5 bases, with 11 bases left between them. This CDR3 spans 14 amino acids. Germline CDR1 SGHTA, CDR2 FQGNSA.